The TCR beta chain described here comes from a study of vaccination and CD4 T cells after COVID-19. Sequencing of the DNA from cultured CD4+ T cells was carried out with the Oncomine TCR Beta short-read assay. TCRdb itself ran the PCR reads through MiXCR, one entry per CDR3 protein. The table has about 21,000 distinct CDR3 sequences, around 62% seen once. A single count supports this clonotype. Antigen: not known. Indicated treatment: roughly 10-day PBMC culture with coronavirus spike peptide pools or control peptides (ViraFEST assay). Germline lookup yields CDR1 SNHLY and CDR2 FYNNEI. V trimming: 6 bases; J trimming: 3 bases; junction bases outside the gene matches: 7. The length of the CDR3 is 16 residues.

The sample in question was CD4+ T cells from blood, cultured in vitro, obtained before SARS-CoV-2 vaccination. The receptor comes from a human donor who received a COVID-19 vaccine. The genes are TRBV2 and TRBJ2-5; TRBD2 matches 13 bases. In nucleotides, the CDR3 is TGTGCCAGCAGAAATGGACTAGCGGGGGCGAAAGAGACCCAGTACTTC. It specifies CASRNGLAGAKETQYF.